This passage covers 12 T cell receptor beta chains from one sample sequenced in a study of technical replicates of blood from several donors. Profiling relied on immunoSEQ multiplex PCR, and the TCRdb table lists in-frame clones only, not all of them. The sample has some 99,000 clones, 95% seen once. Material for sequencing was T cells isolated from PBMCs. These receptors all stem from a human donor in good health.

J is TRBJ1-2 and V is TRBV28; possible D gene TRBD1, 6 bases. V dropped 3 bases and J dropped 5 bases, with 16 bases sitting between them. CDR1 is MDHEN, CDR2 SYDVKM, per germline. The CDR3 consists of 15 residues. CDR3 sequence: CASSFSTRGRYGYTF. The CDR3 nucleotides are TGTGCCAGCAGTTTCTCCACCAGGGGAAGGTATGGCTACACCTTC.

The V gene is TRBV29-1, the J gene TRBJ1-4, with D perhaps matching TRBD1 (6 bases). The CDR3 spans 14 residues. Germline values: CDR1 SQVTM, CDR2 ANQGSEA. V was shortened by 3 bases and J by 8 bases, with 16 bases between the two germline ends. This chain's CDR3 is CSVEGAGSREKLFF. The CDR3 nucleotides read TGCAGCGTTGAGGGGGCAGGGAGTCGAGAAAAACTGTTTTTT.

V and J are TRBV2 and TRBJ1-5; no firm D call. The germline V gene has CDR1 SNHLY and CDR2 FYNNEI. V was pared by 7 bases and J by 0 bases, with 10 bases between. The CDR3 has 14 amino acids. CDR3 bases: TGTGCCAGCATGCCAGAATATAGCAATCAGCCCCAGCATTTT. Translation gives CASMPEYSNQPQHF.

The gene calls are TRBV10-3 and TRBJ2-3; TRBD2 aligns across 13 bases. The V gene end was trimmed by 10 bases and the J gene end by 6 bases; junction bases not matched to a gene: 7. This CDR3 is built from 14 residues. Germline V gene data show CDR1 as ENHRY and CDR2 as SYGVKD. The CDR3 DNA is TGTGCCACCAAGGGACTAGCGGGGTGGGATACGCAGTATTTT. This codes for CATKGLAGWDTQYF.

The CDR3 DNA sequence: TGCGCCAGCAGACGGACAGGGGATAGGGTAGCTTTCTTT. It translates to CASRRTGDRVAFF. The rearrangement joins TRBV4-1 to TRBJ1-1; 9 bases fit TRBD1. This CDR3 spans 13 amino acids. The V and J ends lost 6 bases and 10 bases, in that order; junction bases with no gene match: 9. The V gene's germline CDR1 is MGHRA and CDR2 YSYEKL.

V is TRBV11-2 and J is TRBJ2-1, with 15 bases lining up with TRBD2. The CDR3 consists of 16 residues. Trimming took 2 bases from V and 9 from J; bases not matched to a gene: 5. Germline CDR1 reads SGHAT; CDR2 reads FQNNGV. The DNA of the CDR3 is TGTGCCAGCAGCTTAAGGACTAGCGGGGGGGCGTCTGAGCAGTTCTTC. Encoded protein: CASSLRTSGGASEQFF.

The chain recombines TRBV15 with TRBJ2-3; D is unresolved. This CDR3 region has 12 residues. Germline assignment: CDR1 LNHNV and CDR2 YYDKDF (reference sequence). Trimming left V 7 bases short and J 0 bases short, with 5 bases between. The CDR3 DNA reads TGTGCCACCACGACTAGCACAGATACGCAGTATTTT. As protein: CATTTSTDTQYF.

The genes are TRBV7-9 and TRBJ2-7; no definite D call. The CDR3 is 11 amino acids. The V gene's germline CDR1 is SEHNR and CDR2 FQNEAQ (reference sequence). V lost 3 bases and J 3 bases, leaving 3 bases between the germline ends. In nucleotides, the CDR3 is TGTGCCAGCAGCTTTAACTACGAGCAGTACTTC. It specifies CASSFNYEQYF.

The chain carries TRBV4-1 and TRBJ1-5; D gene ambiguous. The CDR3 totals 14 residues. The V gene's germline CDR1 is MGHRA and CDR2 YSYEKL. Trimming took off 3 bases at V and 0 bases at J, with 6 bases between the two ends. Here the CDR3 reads CASSHRTSNQPQHF. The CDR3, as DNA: TGCGCCAGCAGCCACAGAACTAGCAATCAGCCCCAGCATTTT.

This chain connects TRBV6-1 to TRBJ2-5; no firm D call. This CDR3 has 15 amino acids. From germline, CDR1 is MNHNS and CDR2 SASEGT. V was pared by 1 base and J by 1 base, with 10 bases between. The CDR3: CASSEGQWSQETQYF. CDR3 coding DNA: TGTGCCAGCAGTGAAGGTCAGTGGAGCCAAGAGACCCAGTACTTC.

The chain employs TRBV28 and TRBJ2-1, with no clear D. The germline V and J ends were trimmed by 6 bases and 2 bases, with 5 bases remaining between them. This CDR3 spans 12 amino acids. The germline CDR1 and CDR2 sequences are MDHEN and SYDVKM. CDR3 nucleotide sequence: TGTGCCAGCAGGAACACCTACAATGAGCAGTTCTTC. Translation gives CASRNTYNEQFF.

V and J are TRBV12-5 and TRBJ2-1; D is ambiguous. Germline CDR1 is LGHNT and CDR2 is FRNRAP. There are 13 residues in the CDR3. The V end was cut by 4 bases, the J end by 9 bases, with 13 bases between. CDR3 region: CASGSATPAEQFF. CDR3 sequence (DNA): TGTGCTAGTGGTTCCGCGACACCAGCTGAGCAGTTCTTC.